The entry below gives a single TCR beta chain sequence along with its context. Its antigen is unknown. The method was immunoSEQ multiplex PCR; TCRdb's version includes in-frame clones alone and lacks a portion of them. Of about 88,000 clones in the sample, more than 70% are singletons; the top ten hold around 15%. The data are from a study of radiotherapy plus CTLA-4 blockade in lung cancer. Study-wide context: Roughly a sixth of enrolled patients responded objectively, and around 30% had disease control. The study's findings and limits: In blood, tumor-derived TCR clones expanded after radiotherapy plus ipilimumab.

V shed 2 bases and J shed 3 bases, with 12 bases lying between them. The germline V gene encodes CDR1 SEHNR and CDR2 FQNEAQ (reference sequence). The CDR3 length is 15 residues. The receptor's source is a human donor with non-small cell lung cancer that progressed on radiotherapy plus ipilimumab. Sample: peripheral blood, taken from a patient treated with radiotherapy plus ipilimumab. V and J are TRBV7-9 and TRBJ2-3; either TRBD1 or TRBD2 may fit D (7 bases each). The CDR3 protein is CASSLQGGRTDTQYF. Written as DNA, the CDR3 is TGTGCCAGCAGCTTACAGGGGGGGAGAACAGATACGCAGTATTTT. Full variable domain (remainder filled in from reference TRBV7-9 and TRBJ2-3): DTGVSQNPRHKITKRGQNVTFRCDPISEHNRLYWYRQTLGQGPEFLTYFQNEAQLEKSRLLSDRFSAERPKGSFSTLEIQRTEQGDSAMYLCASSLQGGRTDTQYFGPGTRLTVL.